This T cell receptor beta chain was retrieved from a study of blood T cell repertoires in COVID-19. Study-wide background: Samples representing acute and convalescent COVID-19 were sourced from the United States, Italy and Spain. The analysed material was cDNA or gDNA that came from T cells, B-cell-depleted T cells, or PBMCs.

Per the authors' pipeline: Scientists estimated how many nucleated cells there were by amplifying reference gene primers. Clones were read by immunoSEQ multiplex PCR, and TCRdb kept only the in-frame ones, dropping some. V and J calls and clone size are copied from that table; D and trimming were computed from the DNA. The table shows approximately 120,000 clones, with approximately 80% occurring only once. The germline CDR1 and CDR2 sequences are MDHEN and SYDVKM. The CDR3 has 18 amino acids. Trimming pared 7 bases from V and 0 bases from J, leaving 22 bases between. This clonotype originated in a woman aged 45-65 years with acute or convalescent COVID-19. The specimen sequenced was peripheral blood. The V call is TRBV28, the J call TRBJ2-1, with D possibly TRBD2 on 5 matching bases. The CDR3 bases are TGTGCCAGCATCAGAGGGTCGTTGGTTTCCAGCTCCTACAATGAGCAGTTCTTC. This translates into CASIRGSLVSSSYNEQFF.